Described below is a single T cell receptor beta chain sequence and its context. Only in-frame clones appear in the TCRdb table, and some are missing; sequencing was by immunoSEQ multiplex PCR. The sample has tens of thousands of clones; more than 90% are singletons. Time point indicated: new active TB diagnosis, blood taken before or within 7 days of starting treatment. This record belongs to a study of T cells in tuberculosis. The CDR3 runs 14 residues. CDR1 and CDR2 from the germline V gene are SEHNR and FQNEAQ (reference sequence). With V trimmed by 5 bases and J by 3 bases, 4 bases remained unmatched.

The chain is built from TRBV7-9 and TRBJ2-7; 10 positions agree with TRBD1. Material: PBMCs, obtained at tuberculosis diagnosis. This clonotype was sampled from an adult with tuberculosis. The CDR3 sequence: CASSGGQGYYEQYF. In nucleotides, the CDR3 is TGTGCCAGCAGCGGGGGACAGGGGTACTACGAGCAGTACTTC.